The 22 T cell receptor beta chains reported below all come from one sample, sequenced in a study of CD8 T cells in Susac syndrome (dated by TCRdb to the late 2010s). Libraries came from the immunoSEQ multiplex PCR assay. RNA was extracted using the RNeasy kit, and roughly 0.5 to 1 microgram was reverse transcribed with random hexamers. The raw public data were reprocessed by TCRdb itself: fastp quality trimming at Q25, MiXCR clonotype calling, in-frame beta chains only. Identical CDR3 proteins give one entry, which carries the most common genes and DNA. The sample table holds around 160,000 distinct CDR3 sequences, of which approximately 94% were seen once. The top ten clones comprise approximately 0.094% of the sample. What was sequenced was CD4+ T cells from PBMCs. The receptor set was obtained from a human donor with multiple sclerosis.

The chain is built from TRBV24-1 and TRBJ2-1, with 8 bases that match TRBD2. Per germline, CDR1 KGHDR and CDR2 SFDVKD. J gave up 1 base and V 5 bases, and 3 bases lay outside the gene matches. The CDR3 extends over 15 amino acids. The CDR3 coding sequence is TGTGCCACCAGTGGCGGACTAGCTTCCTACAATGAGCAGTTCTTC. Its translation is CATSGGLASYNEQFF.

This clonotype occurred once. The genes are TRBV30 and TRBJ2-3, with D perhaps TRBD1 (6 bases). CDR1 is GTSNPN, CDR2 SVGIG, per germline (reference sequence). V gave up 4 bases and J gave up 11 bases, with 22 bases separating them. The CDR3 spans 14 residues. The CDR3 region has the DNA TGTGCCTGGACCAACCCAGGGGAACAGGTGAAGCAGTATTTT. The encoded protein is CAWTNPGEQVKQYF.

The CDR3 is CASSHRTGSQFF. The CDR3 DNA follows: TGCGCCAGCAGCCACAGGACAGGGTCCCAGTTCTTC. The chain links TRBV4-3 to TRBJ2-1; 8 bases agree with TRBD1. The V segment lost 3 bases and the J segment 13 bases; nucleotides outside the gene matches: 5. CDR3 length: 12 residues. Germline V lookup: CDR1 LGHNA, CDR2 YSLEER.

The CDR3 DNA reads as TGTGCCAGCAGTAAGACAGGGCATCGCACGCAGTATTTT. It codes for CASSKTGHRTQYF. The chain recombines TRBV6-5 with TRBJ2-3; 7 bases fit TRBD1. The CDR3 totals 13 residues. Trimming removed 5 bases from V and 9 bases from J; junction bases left unmatched: 8. Germline assignment: CDR1 MNHEY and CDR2 SVGAGI.

This chain connects TRBV7-9 to TRBJ1-4; TRBD1 is a possible D gene (6 bases). The V gene lost 5 bases and the J gene lost 8 bases, with 15 bases spanning the gap. This CDR3 contains 14 residues. In germline, CDR1 is SEHNR, CDR2 FQNEAQ (reference sequence). DNA of the CDR3: TGTGCCAGCAGCGATACAGGGATGGGGGAAAAACTGTTTTTT. This encodes CASSDTGMGEKLFF.

J is TRBJ2-7 and V is TRBV9; D call uncertain. The CDR3 covers 13 residues. V was trimmed by 0 bases and J by 0 bases, leaving 4 bases between them. Germline loops: CDR1 SGDLS, CDR2 YYNGEE. As DNA, the CDR3 is TGTGCCAGCAGCGTAGGGAGCTCCTACGAGCAGTACTTC. Its translation is CASSVGSSYEQYF.

V and J are TRBV25-1 and TRBJ1-2; 7 nucleotides match TRBD1. V was clipped by 2 bases and J by 8 bases; unmatched bases: 11. The germline V gene has CDR1 MGHDK and CDR2 SYGVNS. This CDR3 is built from 15 residues. This CDR3 reads CASSEHAGGDLGYTF. The CDR3 DNA is TGTGCCAGCAGTGAACATGCAGGGGGGGATCTCGGCTACACCTTC.

The chain is built from TRBV24-1 and TRBJ2-7; 14 nucleotides line up with TRBD2. This CDR3 contains 13 residues. The V gene end was trimmed by 10 bases and the J gene end by 7 bases; junction bases not matched to a gene: 5. Germline V gene lookup returns CDR1 KGHDR and CDR2 SFDVKD. In DNA form, the CDR3 reads TGTGCCACGGGACTAGCGGGAGCGGTTGAGCAGTACTTC. It yields the protein CATGLAGAVEQYF.

This chain connects TRBV20-1 to TRBJ1-4; no clear D gene. The length of the CDR3 is 16 residues. Germline CDR1 DFQATT, CDR2 SNEGSKA (reference sequence). Trimming shortened V by 2 bases and J by 4 bases, and 17 bases separated the two germline ends. CDR3 residues: CSARRRIFEYNEKLFF. DNA for the CDR3: TGCAGTGCTAGACGTAGGATTTTTGAGTATAATGAAAAACTGTTTTTT.

This clonotype was detected a few times. The rearrangement uses TRBV11-2 and TRBJ1-1; D not certain. CDR3 length: 12 residues. V lost 0 bases and J 10 bases, leaving 9 bases between the germline ends. CDR1 is SGHAT, CDR2 FQNNGV, per germline. The CDR3 is CASSLDALRAFF. The CDR3 DNA sequence: TGTGCCAGCAGCTTAGATGCGCTAAGAGCTTTCTTT.

J is TRBJ1-2 and V is TRBV4-2, with TRBD1 as a possible D gene (6 bases). Germline CDR1 is LGHNA and CDR2 is YNFKEQ. The CDR3 totals 16 residues. V shed 1 base and J shed 4 bases, with 16 bases lying between them. The CDR3 protein is CASSQVQGQGSYGYTF. In DNA form, the CDR3 reads TGTGCCAGCAGCCAAGTCCAGGGGCAGGGGAGCTATGGCTACACCTTC.

V is TRBV12-3 or TRBV12-4 and J is TRBJ1-2; no clear D. This CDR3 comprises 13 residues. Trimming took 3 bases from V and 5 from J, leaving 10 bases between them. CDR3 DNA: TGTGCCAGCAGTTTCGAATGGGCATATGGCTACACCTTC. Protein: CASSFEWAYGYTF.

The chain joins TRBV6-2 or TRBV6-3 to TRBJ2-7; no clear D gene. Germline loops: CDR1 MNHEY, CDR2 SVGEGT. The V gene lost 6 bases and the J gene lost 1 base, with 13 bases spanning the gap. The CDR3 contains 14 residues. The CDR3 DNA follows: TGTGCCAGCAGCCCTTTGGGTGTATCCTACGAGCAGTACTTC. It encodes CASSPLGVSYEQYF.

The chain employs TRBV12-3 or TRBV12-4 and TRBJ1-2; TRBD1 matches at 7 bases. The J segment lost 6 bases and the V segment lost 3 bases, leaving 4 bases of the junction unmatched. This CDR3 has 13 residues. CDR3 loop: CASSFSGGDGYTF. CDR3 DNA sequence: TGTGCCAGCAGTTTCTCAGGGGGGGATGGCTACACCTTC.

This chain connects TRBV29-1 to TRBJ2-6; D gene ambiguous. With 4 bases removed from V and 0 bases from J, the gap between germline ends came to 10 bases. Per the germline V gene, CDR1 is SQVTM and CDR2 is ANQGSEA. The CDR3 is made up of 15 amino acids. The DNA for the CDR3 is TGCAGCGTTGTAAGGGTCACCTCTGGGGCCAACGTCCTGACTTTC. As protein: CSVVRVTSGANVLTF.

This clonotype was picked up one time. The chain recombines TRBV5-4 with TRBJ1-2; 8 bases align to TRBD1. From germline, CDR1 is SGHNT and CDR2 YYREEE (reference sequence). CDR3 size: 14 residues. Unmatched junction bases numbered 3, after V lost 1 base and J lost 4 bases. This chain's CDR3 is CASSLLTGGYGYTF. Written as DNA, the CDR3 is TGTGCCAGCAGCTTGTTAACAGGGGGCTATGGCTACACCTTC.

The rearrangement links TRBV7-6 to TRBJ2-7; TRBD1 is a possible D gene (5 bases). The CDR3 has 13 residues. V gave up 4 bases and J gave up 2 bases, with 9 bases separating them. The germline V gene has CDR1 SGHVS and CDR2 FNYEAQ. DNA for the CDR3: TGTGCCAGCAGCTCTCGGACAACCTACGAGCAGTACTTC. This codes for CASSSRTTYEQYF.

This clonotype appeared once. The chain is built from TRBV19 and TRBJ1-4; the D is unclear. This CDR3 spans 14 amino acids. The V end lost 6 bases, the J end lost 3 bases, and 11 bases lay between the germline ends. The V gene's germline CDR1 is LNHDA and CDR2 SQIVND (reference sequence). The CDR3 sequence: CASSSTESNEKLFF. As DNA, the CDR3 is TGTGCCAGTAGCTCTACAGAATCTAATGAAAAACTGTTTTTT.

CDR3 nucleotides: TGTGCCAGCAGTTTAATATATGGATTCGGGGCTGGGGCCAACGTCCTGACTTTC. Residues: CASSLIYGFGAGANVLTF. V gene TRBV27 combines with J gene TRBJ2-6; TRBD2 might be the D (5 bases). V lost 2 bases and J lost 2, with 16 bases in between. Germline V lookup: CDR1 MNHEY, CDR2 SMNVEV (reference sequence). The CDR3 is 18 residues long.

The DNA for the CDR3 is TGTGCCAGCAGCCCCGGGACTACCGCTAGCACAGATACGCAGTATTTT. Its translation: CASSPGTTASTDTQYF. This chain connects TRBV12-3 or TRBV12-4 to TRBJ2-3; 7 nucleotides agree with TRBD2. The J segment lost 0 bases and the V segment lost 6 bases, leaving 9 bases of the junction unmatched. This CDR3 has 16 amino acids.

J is TRBJ2-5 and V is TRBV3-1, with no clear D. The CDR3 has 14 amino acids. The ends were cut back, 4 bases at V and 5 bases at J, with 14 bases in the middle. In germline, CDR1 is LGHDT, CDR2 YNNKEL (reference sequence). The DNA for the CDR3 is TGTGCCAGCAGCCGAGACCTAATGCGGGAGACCCAGTACTTC. Translated, it gives CASSRDLMRETQYF.

The V and J genes are TRBV3-1 and TRBJ1-5; 7 nucleotides align to TRBD1. This CDR3 comprises 14 residues. J gave up 3 bases and V 4 bases, and 3 bases lay outside the gene matches. Germline V lookup: CDR1 LGHDT, CDR2 YNNKEL (reference sequence). Here the CDR3 DNA reads TGTGCCAGCAGCCCTGACAGGGTCAATCAGCCCCAGCATTTT. Translating gives CASSPDRVNQPQHF. Full variable domain (outside the CDR3, taken from reference TRBV3-1 and TRBJ1-5): DTAVSQTPKYLVTQMGNDKSIKCEQNLGHDTMYWYKQDSKKFLKIMFSYNNKELIINETVPNRFSPKSPDKAHLNLHINSLELGDSAVYFCASSPDRVNQPQHFGDGTRLSIL.